These T cell receptor beta chains were read from a single sample in a study of identical twins. TCRdb reprocessed the 5' RACE reads via MiXCR and lists one record per CDR3 protein. The data hold 410,000 or so distinct CDR3 sequences, with around 18% observed a single time. The sample was naive T cells sorted from blood. Receptor source: a man aged 50 to 59 in good health. CDR3s include the opening cysteine and the closing phenylalanine or tryptophan. D genes are given only for firm matches. A row's size may be missing; if present it is once, few, many or a size class.

TRBV28	-	TRBJ2-2	-	CASSADRPNTGELFF	TGTGCCAGCAGTGCGGACAGACCGAACACCGGGGAGCTGTTTTTT
TRBV4-2	-	TRBJ2-3	many	CASSQRGVGTDTQYF	TGTGCCAGCAGCCAGAGAGGGGTCGGCACAGATACGCAGTATTTT
TRBV7-2	-	TRBJ2-7	-	CASRFGGTSYEQYF	TGTGCCAGCCGGTTTGGTGGGACCTCCTACGAGCAGTACTTC
TRBV20-1	TRBD1	TRBJ2-7	few	CSASAGTTGGEQYF	TGCAGTGCTTCGGCCGGGACCACAGGGGGCGAGCAGTACTTC
TRBV3-1	TRBD2	TRBJ2-1	-	CASSPGTSAVGEQFF	TGTGCCAGCAGCCCCGGGACTAGTGCGGTCGGTGAGCAGTTCTTC
TRBV5-4	-	TRBJ2-5	-	CASIDQASGETQYF	TGTGCCAGCATCGATCAGGCGTCCGGGGAGACCCAGTACTTC
TRBV4-2	-	TRBJ1-5	-	CASSQDLGGGNQPQHF	TGTGCCAGCAGCCAAGATCTGGGTGGGGGCAATCAGCCCCAGCATTTT
TRBV5-1	TRBD2	TRBJ2-1	many	CASSPRTSGNSYNEQFF	TGCGCCAGCTCACCTCGGACTAGCGGGAACTCCTACAATGAGCAGTTCTTC
TRBV6-4	TRBD1	TRBJ2-1	many	CASSTDRVNEQFF	TGTGCCAGCAGTACGGACAGGGTGAATGAGCAGTTCTTC
TRBV2	TRBD2	TRBJ2-5	many	CASSSGLAGIPYQETQYF	TGTGCCAGCAGTAGTGGACTAGCGGGAATCCCGTACCAAGAGACCCAGTACTTC
TRBV14	TRBD2	TRBJ2-7	-	CASSQLLAILGEQYF	TGTGCCAGCAGCCAACTACTAGCGATCCTCGGAGAGCAGTACTTC
TRBV6-1	-	TRBJ2-1	-	CATQTNSYNEQFF	TGTGCCACCCAGACTAACTCCTACAATGAGCAGTTCTTC
TRBV20-1	TRBD2	TRBJ2-1	few	CSAIAGGRYNEQFF	TGCAGTGCAATAGCGGGGGGCCGCTACAATGAGCAGTTCTTC
TRBV5-1	-	TRBJ2-1	-	CASSLVSGPHNEQFF	TGCGCCAGCAGCTTAGTTTCAGGGCCGCACAATGAGCAGTTCTTC
TRBV5-6	-	TRBJ2-5	few	CASSPPTGETQYF	TGTGCCAGCAGCCCACCGACCGGAGAGACCCAGTACTTC
TRBV4-2	TRBD2	TRBJ2-2	-	CASSQAGTTTGELFF	TGTGCCAGCAGCCAAGCAGGGACTACAACCGGGGAGCTGTTTTTT
TRBV7-2	TRBD1	TRBJ2-1	once	CASSDGTGWDNEQFF	TGTGCCAGCAGCGACGGGACAGGCTGGGACAATGAGCAGTTCTTC
TRBV12-3/TRBV12-4	TRBD2	TRBJ2-5	-	CASSFSAGGPGTQYF	TGTGCCAGCAGTTTTTCAGCGGGGGGGCCTGGGACCCAGTACTTC
TRBV29-1	-	TRBJ2-7	many	CSVTGVGSYEQYF	TGCAGCGTAACTGGCGTGGGCTCCTACGAGCAGTACTTC
TRBV3-1	-	TRBJ1-1	-	CASSPLPDTNTEAFF	TGTGCCAGCAGCCCTCTACCGGACACGAACACTGAAGCTTTCTTT
TRBV9	TRBD2	TRBJ2-2	-	CASSAGTSGTGELFF	TGTGCCAGCAGTGCCGGGACTAGCGGTACCGGGGAGCTGTTTTTT
TRBV5-1	-	TRBJ2-2	many	CASSPAAESTGELFF	TGCGCCAGCAGCCCCGCGGCGGAATCAACCGGGGAGCTGTTTTTT
TRBV15	TRBD2	TRBJ2-1	many	CATSRDLGSGLNEQFF	TGTGCCACCAGCAGAGATCTGGGTAGCGGGCTCAATGAGCAGTTCTTC
TRBV5-1	-	TRBJ2-3	-	CASSLDGFSTDTQYF	TGCGCCAGCAGCTTGGACGGATTTAGCACAGATACGCAGTATTTT
TRBV6-2/TRBV6-3	TRBD2	TRBJ2-5	-	CASSSEASGGKETQYF	TGTGCCAGCAGTTCGGAGGCTAGCGGGGGTAAAGAGACCCAGTACTTC
TRBV7-9	TRBD1	TRBJ2-7	-	CASSLGSGGKTYEQYF	TGTGCCAGCAGCTTAGGGTCAGGGGGCAAGACCTACGAGCAGTACTTC
TRBV29-1	TRBD2	TRBJ2-7	few	CSALGGEQYF	TGCAGCGCCCTGGGGGGGGAGCAGTACTTC
TRBV20-1	-	TRBJ1-1	many	CSARERTANTEAFF	TGCAGTGCTAGAGAACGGACAGCAAACACTGAAGCTTTCTTT
TRBV6-2/TRBV6-3	-	TRBJ2-4	few	CASSYSLQGSNIQYF	TGTGCCAGCAGTTACTCGTTGCAGGGGTCAAACATTCAGTACTTC
TRBV9	TRBD2	TRBJ2-1	-	CASSKLAGENEQFF	TGTGCCAGCAGCAAGCTAGCGGGAGAAAATGAGCAGTTCTTC
TRBV5-6	-	TRBJ2-3	once	CASSRESGTDTQYF	TGTGCCAGCAGCCGGGAGAGCGGCACAGATACGCAGTATTTT
TRBV5-6	TRBD2	TRBJ2-3	-	CASSLTAGGRTDTQYF	TGTGCCAGCAGCTTGACAGCGGGGGGCCGCACAGATACGCAGTATTTT
TRBV19	TRBD1	TRBJ2-1	many	CASSLPPWDRVVDEQFF	TGTGCCAGTAGTCTTCCACCTTGGGACAGGGTCGTCGATGAGCAGTTCTTC